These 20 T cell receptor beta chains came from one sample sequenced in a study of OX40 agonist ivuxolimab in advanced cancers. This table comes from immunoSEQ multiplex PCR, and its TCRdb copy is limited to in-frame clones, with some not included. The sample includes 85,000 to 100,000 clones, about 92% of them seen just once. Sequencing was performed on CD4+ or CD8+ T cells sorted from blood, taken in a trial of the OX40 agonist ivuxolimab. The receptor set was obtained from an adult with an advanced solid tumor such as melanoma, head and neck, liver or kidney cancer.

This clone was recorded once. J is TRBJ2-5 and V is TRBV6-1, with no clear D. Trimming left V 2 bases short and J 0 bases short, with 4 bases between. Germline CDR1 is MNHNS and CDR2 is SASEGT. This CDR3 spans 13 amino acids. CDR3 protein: CASSEQYQETQYF. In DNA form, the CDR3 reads TGTGCCAGCAGTGAACAGTACCAAGAGACCCAGTACTTC.

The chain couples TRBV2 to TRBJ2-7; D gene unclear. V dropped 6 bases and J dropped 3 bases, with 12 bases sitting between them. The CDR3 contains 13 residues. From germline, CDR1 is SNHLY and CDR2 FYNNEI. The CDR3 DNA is TGTGCCAGCAGCCCCCTGCGGCTCTACGAGCAGTACGTC. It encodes CASSPLRLYEQYV.

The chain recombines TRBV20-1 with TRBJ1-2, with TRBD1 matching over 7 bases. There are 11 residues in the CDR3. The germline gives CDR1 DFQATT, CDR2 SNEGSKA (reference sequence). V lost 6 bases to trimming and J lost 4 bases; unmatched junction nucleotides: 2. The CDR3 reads CSARTGYGYTF. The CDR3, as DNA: TGCAGTGCAAGGACAGGCTATGGCTACACCTTC.

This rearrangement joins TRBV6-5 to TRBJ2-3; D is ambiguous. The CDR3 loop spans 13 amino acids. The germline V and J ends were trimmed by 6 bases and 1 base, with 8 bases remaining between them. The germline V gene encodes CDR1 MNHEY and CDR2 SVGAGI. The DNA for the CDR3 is TGTGCCAGCAGCCAACGGGGCACAGATACGCAGTATTTT. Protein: CASSQRGTDTQYF.

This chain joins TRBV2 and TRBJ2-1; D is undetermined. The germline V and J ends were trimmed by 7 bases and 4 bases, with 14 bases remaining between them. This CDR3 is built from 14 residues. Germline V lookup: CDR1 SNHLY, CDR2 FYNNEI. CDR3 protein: CASTGSRVYNEQFF. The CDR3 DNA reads TGTGCCAGCACAGGCTCTAGGGTTTACAATGAGCAGTTCTTC.

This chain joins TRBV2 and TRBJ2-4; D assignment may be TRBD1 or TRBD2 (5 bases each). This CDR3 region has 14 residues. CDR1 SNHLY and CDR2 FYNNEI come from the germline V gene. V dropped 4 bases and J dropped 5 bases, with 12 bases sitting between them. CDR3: CASSVEQGENIQYF. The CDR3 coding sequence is TGTGCCAGCAGTGTAGAGCAGGGAGAAAACATTCAGTACTTC.

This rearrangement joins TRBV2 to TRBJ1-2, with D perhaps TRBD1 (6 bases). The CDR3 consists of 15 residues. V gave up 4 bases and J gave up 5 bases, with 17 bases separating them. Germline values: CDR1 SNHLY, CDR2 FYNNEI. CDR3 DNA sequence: TGTGCCAGCAGTGTCGGTCGAAGGACAGATTATGGCTACACCTTC. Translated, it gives CASSVGRRTDYGYTF.

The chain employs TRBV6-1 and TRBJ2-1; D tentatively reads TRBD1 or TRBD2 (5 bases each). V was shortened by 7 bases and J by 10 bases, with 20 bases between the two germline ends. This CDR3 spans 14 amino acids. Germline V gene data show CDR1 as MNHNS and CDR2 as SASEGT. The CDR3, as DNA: TGTGCCAGCATCAGATCCGAGGGCTGGGGCGAGCAGTTCTTC. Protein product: CASIRSEGWGEQFF.

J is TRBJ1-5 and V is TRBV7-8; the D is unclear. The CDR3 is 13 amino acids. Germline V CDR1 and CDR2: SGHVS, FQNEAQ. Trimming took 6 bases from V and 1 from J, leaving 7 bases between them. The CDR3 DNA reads TGTGCCAGCAGTCTTGCCAGCAATCAGCCCCAGCATTTT. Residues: CASSLASNQPQHF.

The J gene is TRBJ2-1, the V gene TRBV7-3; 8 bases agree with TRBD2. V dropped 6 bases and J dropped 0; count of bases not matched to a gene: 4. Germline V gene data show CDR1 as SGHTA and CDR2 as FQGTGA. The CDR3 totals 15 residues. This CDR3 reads CASSLLAASYNEQFF. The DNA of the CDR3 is TGTGCCAGCAGTTTACTAGCGGCCTCCTACAATGAGCAGTTCTTC.

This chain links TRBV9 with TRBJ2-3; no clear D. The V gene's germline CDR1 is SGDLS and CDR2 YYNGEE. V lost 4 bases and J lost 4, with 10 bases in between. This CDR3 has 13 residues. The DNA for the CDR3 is TGTGCCAGCAGCACTATCGGGCCAGATACGCAGTATTTT. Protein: CASSTIGPDTQYF.

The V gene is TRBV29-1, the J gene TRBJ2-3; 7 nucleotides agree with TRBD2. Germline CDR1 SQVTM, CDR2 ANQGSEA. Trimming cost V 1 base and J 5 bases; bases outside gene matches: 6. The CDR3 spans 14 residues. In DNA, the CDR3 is TGCAGCGTTGAAGGAGTCTGGGGGGGAGATACGCAGTATTTT. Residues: CSVEGVWGGDTQYF.

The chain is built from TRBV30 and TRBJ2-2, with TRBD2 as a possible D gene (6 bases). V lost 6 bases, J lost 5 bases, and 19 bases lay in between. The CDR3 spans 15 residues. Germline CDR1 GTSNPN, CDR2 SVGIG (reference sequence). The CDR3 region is CACPKVGGLTGELFF. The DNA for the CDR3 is TGTGCCTGCCCCAAGGTTGGGGGGTTAACCGGGGAGCTGTTTTTT.

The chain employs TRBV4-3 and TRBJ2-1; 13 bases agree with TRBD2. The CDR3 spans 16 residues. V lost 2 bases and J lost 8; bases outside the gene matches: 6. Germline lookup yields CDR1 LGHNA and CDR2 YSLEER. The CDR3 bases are TGCGCCAGCAGCCAACAAACTAGCGGGGGGGCCGATGAGCAGTTCTTC. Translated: CASSQQTSGGADEQFF.

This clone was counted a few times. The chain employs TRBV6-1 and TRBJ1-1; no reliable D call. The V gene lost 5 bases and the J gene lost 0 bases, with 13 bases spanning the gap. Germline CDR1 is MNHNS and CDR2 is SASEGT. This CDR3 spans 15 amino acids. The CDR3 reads CASSSLQRMNTEAFF. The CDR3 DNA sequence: TGTGCCAGCAGTAGTCTACAGCGCATGAACACTGAAGCTTTCTTT.

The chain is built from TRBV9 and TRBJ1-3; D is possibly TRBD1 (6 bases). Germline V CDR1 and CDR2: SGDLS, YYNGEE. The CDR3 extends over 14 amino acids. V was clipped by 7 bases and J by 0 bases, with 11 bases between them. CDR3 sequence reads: CASEGGVSGNTIYF. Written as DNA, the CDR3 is TGTGCCAGCGAAGGGGGAGTCTCTGGAAACACCATATATTTT.

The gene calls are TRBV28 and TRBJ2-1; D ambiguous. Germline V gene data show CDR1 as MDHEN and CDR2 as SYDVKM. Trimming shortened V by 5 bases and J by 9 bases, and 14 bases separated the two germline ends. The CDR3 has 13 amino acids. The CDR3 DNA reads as TGTGCCAGCAGTCCACTGACACCGAGTGAGCAGTTCTTC. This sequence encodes CASSPLTPSEQFF.

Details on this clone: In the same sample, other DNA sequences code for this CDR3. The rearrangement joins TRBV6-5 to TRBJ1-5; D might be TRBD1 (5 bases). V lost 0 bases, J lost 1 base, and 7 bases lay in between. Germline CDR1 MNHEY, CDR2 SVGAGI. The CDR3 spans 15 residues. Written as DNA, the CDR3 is TGTGCCAGCAGTTACTCCGGGGGGAGCAATCAGCCCCAGCATTTT. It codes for CASSYSGGSNQPQHF.

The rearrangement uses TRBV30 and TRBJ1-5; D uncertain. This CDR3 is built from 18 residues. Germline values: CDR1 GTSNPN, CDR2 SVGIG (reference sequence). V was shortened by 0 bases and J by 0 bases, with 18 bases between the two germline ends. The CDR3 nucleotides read TGTGCCTGGAGTGTACAAAGAGGGAACCATTATAGCAATCAGCCCCAGCATTTT. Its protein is CAWSVQRGNHYSNQPQHF.

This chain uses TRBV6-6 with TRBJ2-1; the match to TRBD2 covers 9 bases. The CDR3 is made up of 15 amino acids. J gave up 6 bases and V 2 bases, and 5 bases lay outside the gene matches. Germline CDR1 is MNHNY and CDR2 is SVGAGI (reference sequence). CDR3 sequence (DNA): TGTGCCAGCAGTTACCCGGGACTAGCACTCAATGAGCAGTTCTTC. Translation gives CASSYPGLALNEQFF.